This TCR beta chain was sequenced during a study of cytomegalovirus exposure and HLA in healthy donors. General observations from the study: A list of approximately 150 TCR beta chains associated with cytomegalovirus was given.

This clone has only a few counts. Its antigen is not identified. Germline V gene sequence: CDR1 MGHRA, CDR2 YSYEKL. The V segment lost 0 bases and the J segment 8 bases; nucleotides outside the gene matches: 4. The CDR3 has 16 amino acids. A multiplex PCR was run with 60 Vbeta primers and 13 Jbeta primers. Repertoires were generated with immunoSEQ multiplex PCR, while TCRdb's copy carries only in-frame clones and drops some. Here the sample spans 150,000 to 200,000 clones, less than 90% being singletons. Source material: PBMCs. The source of this sequence is a male donor in good health and CMV-seropositive. The chain links TRBV4-1 to TRBJ1-4; TRBD1 aligns across 12 bases. DNA of the CDR3: TGCGCCAGCAGCCAAGATCCAGGGACAGGGGGCGAAAAACTGTTTTTT. This encodes CASSQDPGTGGEKLFF.